The rows below give T cell receptor beta chains drawn from one sample of a study of control samples from healthy donors and cancer patients. Libraries were prepared by immunoSEQ multiplex PCR; TCRdb keeps only in-frame clonotypes and omits some of them. The sample records tens of thousands of clones, roughly 94% being singletons. Specimen: blood. Source of these receptors: a man aged 30 to 39 in good health. Each CDR3 is given with its conserved first and last residue. The D gene is left open where the match is weak. Where a row states a size, it is once, few, many or the class of an expanded clone; other rows omit it.

j_call v_call d_call clone_size cdr3_nt cdr3_aa
TRBJ2-2 TRBV6-2/TRBV6-3 TRBD1 - TGTGCCAGCAGTTACGGGACAGACTCGAGCACCGGGGAGCTGTTTTTT CASSYGTDSSTGELFF
TRBJ2-5 TRBV7-2 TRBD2 - TGTGCCAGCAGCTTAGGAGGGGCGGGGGGGACCCAAGAGACCCAGTACTTC CASSLGGAGGTQETQYF
TRBJ1-2 TRBV11-2 - once TGTGCCAGCAGCTTAGTCTGCAGGGACCCCATCTATGGCTACACCTTC CASSLVCRDPIYGYTF
TRBJ1-6 TRBV7-3 - - TGTGCCAGCAGCTCGACAGGTCCCTATTCACCCCTCCACTTT CASSSTGPYSPLHF
TRBJ1-2 TRBV7-2 TRBD1 - TGTGCCAGCAGCTCGTCGGGACAGGGGACCTATGGCTACACCTTC CASSSSGQGTYGYTF
TRBJ1-3 TRBV11-2 - - TGTGCCAGCAGCTTAGTCGGACAGCCCGGAAACACCATATATTTT CASSLVGQPGNTIYF
TRBJ2-7 TRBV5-1 - - TGCGCCAGCAGTTCGACCGGGGTCCTAGCCTACGAGCAGTACTTC CASSSTGVLAYEQYF
TRBJ2-7 TRBV9 - - TGTGCCAGCAGCCCCCGGCAGGGGATGTCCTACGAGCAGTACTTC CASSPRQGMSYEQYF
TRBJ2-1 TRBV5-1 - - TGCGCCAGCAGCTTGGGACTAACATCCTACAATGAGCAGTTCTTC CASSLGLTSYNEQFF
TRBJ1-3 TRBV25-1 - - TGTGCCCACGGGGTAAGTTGGGTCTTTGGAAACACCATATATTTT CAHGVSWVFGNTIYF
TRBJ2-5 TRBV7-3 - - TGTGCCAGCAGCTTTCCCTCCCGAGAGACCCAGTACTTC CASSFPSRETQYF
TRBJ2-7 TRBV10-3 TRBD1 - TGTGCCATCATACAGGGGGGCTACGAGCAGTACTTC CAIIQGGYEQYF
TRBJ2-5 TRBV4-1 - - TGCGCCAGCAGCCAATGGCAGAAAGAGACCCAGTACTTC CASSQWQKETQYF
TRBJ1-6 TRBV11-2 - once TGTGCCAGCAGCTTAGATCGGGGCAGTAATTCACCCCTCCACTTT CASSLDRGSNSPLHF
TRBJ1-1 TRBV27 TRBD1 - TGTGCCAGCAGTCCGCGGACAGGGGGCGAGAGGGCTTTCTTT CASSPRTGGERAFF
TRBJ2-3 TRBV6-2/TRBV6-3 - - TGTGCCAGCAGGCCTAGTTCCACAGATACGCAGTATTTT CASRPSSTDTQYF
TRBJ1-3 TRBV6-6 - once TGTGCCAGCCGAGCCCCATCCTATGGAAACACCATATATTTT CASRAPSYGNTIYF
TRBJ1-2 TRBV28 - - TGTGCCAGCACTTTAAACAGGGTGGGAGGCTACACCTTC CASTLNRVGGYTF
TRBJ1-1 TRBV7-3 - - TGTGCCAGCAGCTTAACGTTCGCCAGGGAGGTTACTGAAGCTTTCTTT CASSLTFAREVTEAFF
TRBJ2-2 TRBV7-2 TRBD1 - TGTGCCAGCAGAACTGGGACAGGGAGGACCGGGGAGCTGTTTTTT CASRTGTGRTGELFF
TRBJ1-2 TRBV12-3/TRBV12-4 - - TGTGCCAGCAGGGAACCGGGTGGCTACACCTTC CASREPGGYTF
TRBJ1-2 TRBV6-2/TRBV6-3 TRBD1 - TGTGCCAGCAGTTACGACAGGGCTTATGGCTACACCTTC CASSYDRAYGYTF
TRBJ1-2 TRBV28 - - TGTGCCAGCAGTTTTTTAGCTAACTATGGCTACACCTTC CASSFLANYGYTF
TRBJ1-3 TRBV6-5 - - TGTGCCAGCAGAAAGGGACAAGTGGGAAACACCATATATTTT CASRKGQVGNTIYF
TRBJ1-1 TRBV7-9 - - TGTGCCAGCAGCCCTCGAGGACACCTGGGGACTGAAGCTTTCTTT CASSPRGHLGTEAFF
TRBJ1-1 TRBV7-6 - once TGTGCCAGCAGCTTATATGGGTCAGGGGCCGGCATGAACACTGAAGCTTTCTTT CASSLYGSGAGMNTEAFF
TRBJ2-1 TRBV10-3 TRBD2 - TGTGCCATCAGTGGGACTAGCGGGAGCGATGAGCAGTTCTTC CAISGTSGSDEQFF
TRBJ2-3 TRBV3-1/TRBV3-2 TRBD2 - TGTGCCAGCAGCTCCGGGACTAGCGGCACAGATACGCAGTATTTT CASSSGTSGTDTQYF
TRBJ1-6 TRBV4-2 - - TGTGCCAGCAGCCAAGGCCAGGGGCTTAATTCACCCCTCCACTTT CASSQGQGLNSPLHF
TRBJ1-2 TRBV7-2 - - TGTGCCAGCGGTAATTACAGGGCGCACACTAACTATGGCTACACCTTC CASGNYRAHTNYGYTF
TRBJ1-1 TRBV7-9 - few TGTGCCAGCGCCGGGGGGGTGAACACTGAAGCTTTCTTT CASAGGVNTEAFF
TRBJ2-7 TRBV11-2 TRBD1 once TGTGCCAGCAGCCCAGGACAGGGCAGCTCCTACGAGCAGTACTTC CASSPGQGSSYEQYF
TRBJ2-2 TRBV7-3 TRBD2 - TGTGCCAGCAGCCTTATCCCGGGAGGGGGAACCGGGGAGCTGTTTTTT CASSLIPGGGTGELFF
TRBJ1-2 TRBV5-6 - - TGTGCCAGCAGCTTGAAGCTCACCTACTATGGCTACACCTTC CASSLKLTYYGYTF
TRBJ1-1 TRBV5-1 - - TGCGCCAGCAGCTTGTCCGGTGGGGGTGAAGCTTTCTTT CASSLSGGGEAFF
TRBJ2-1 TRBV9 - - TGTGCCAGCAGCCCAGCCTTGGAGGCGCTAAGGAATGAGCAGTTCTTC CASSPALEALRNEQFF
TRBJ1-1 TRBV7-2 - - TGTGCCAGCAGCTTAGCGGGGGGGCGCGTTGAAGCTTTCTTT CASSLAGGRVEAFF
TRBJ1-5 TRBV18 TRBD1 - TGTGCCAGCTCACCGACACAGGGGGATCAGCCCCAGCATTTT CASSPTQGDQPQHF
TRBJ2-7 TRBV2 - - TGTGCCAGCAGTACCCGGGTCCTTTACGAGCAGTACTTC CASSTRVLYEQYF
TRBJ2-5 TRBV19 TRBD2 - TGTGCCAGTAGTGACAGCGGGAGGGAGACCCAGTACTTC CASSDSGRETQYF
TRBJ2-7 TRBV7-2 - - TGTGCCAGCAGCTTAGCGTTTGGCGGTTCCTACGAGCAGTACTTC CASSLAFGGSYEQYF
TRBJ2-7 TRBV10-3 - - TGTGCCACAGGACGGTCCTCCTACGAGCAGTACTTC CATGRSSYEQYF
TRBJ2-2 TRBV4-2 - - TGTGCCAGCAGCCAAGAGCACACAAACACCGGGGAGCTGTTTTTT CASSQEHTNTGELFF
TRBJ2-7 TRBV27 - - TGTGCCAGCAGCCTCTCACCTGGCCGACAGGACTCCTACGAGCAGTACTTC CASSLSPGRQDSYEQYF
TRBJ1-5 TRBV6-5 - - TGTGCCAGCGGGACTTTCCTCAATCAGCCCCAGCATTTT CASGTFLNQPQHF
TRBJ1-1 TRBV7-6 - once TGTGCCAGCAGCTCCGCCGAAGGTCCTGCTGAAGCTTTCTTT CASSSAEGPAEAFF
TRBJ2-2 TRBV5-8 - - TGTGCCAGCAGACACTCCCGGATGGGGACCACCGGGGAGCTGTTTTTT CASRHSRMGTTGELFF
TRBJ2-1 TRBV9 TRBD2 - TGTGCCAGCAGCGGATCCGGGACTACGTACAATGAGCAGTTCTTC CASSGSGTTYNEQFF
TRBJ2-7 TRBV6-6 TRBD1 - TGTGCCAGCAGTTACTCGACGGACAGGGGTTACCACGAGCAGTACTTC CASSYSTDRGYHEQYF
TRBJ2-7 TRBV5-8 TRBD2 - TGTGCCAGCAGCTGGGGGTGGCTAGCGGGTCTCTTGGAGCAGTACTTC CASSWGWLAGLLEQYF
TRBJ2-7 TRBV11-2 - few TGTGCCAGCAGCCTTAGCCTGACAGGCGGAGGGCAGTACTTC CASSLSLTGGGQYF
TRBJ1-1 TRBV20-1 - - TGCAGTGCCCGCCGAGGAGAAGCTTTCTTT CSARRGEAFF
TRBJ2-1 TRBV24-1 - - TGTGCCACCAGTGATTTTTGGGGGTCCGGTGAGCAGTTCTTC CATSDFWGSGEQFF
TRBJ2-1 TRBV30 - - TGTGCCGCCACTAGTTTTTTAGATGAGCAGTTCTTC CAATSFLDEQFF
TRBJ2-2 TRBV3-1/TRBV3-2 - - TGTGCCAGCAGCCAAGATTACCAAGACCGGGAGCTGTTTTTT CASSQDYQDRELFF
TRBJ1-4 TRBV30 TRBD1 - TGTGCCTGGAACCCCCGGCCGGGACAGGGGAATGAAAAACTGTTTTTT CAWNPRPGQGNEKLFF
TRBJ2-7 TRBV7-2 - - TGTGCCAGCAGCCGGACGGGGGCGCGTGGGTACGAGCAGTACTTC CASSRTGARGYEQYF
TRBJ2-7 TRBV4-3 - - TGCGCCAGCAGCCAAGACGGGACGAGGTTTACCTACGAGCAGTACTTC CASSQDGTRFTYEQYF